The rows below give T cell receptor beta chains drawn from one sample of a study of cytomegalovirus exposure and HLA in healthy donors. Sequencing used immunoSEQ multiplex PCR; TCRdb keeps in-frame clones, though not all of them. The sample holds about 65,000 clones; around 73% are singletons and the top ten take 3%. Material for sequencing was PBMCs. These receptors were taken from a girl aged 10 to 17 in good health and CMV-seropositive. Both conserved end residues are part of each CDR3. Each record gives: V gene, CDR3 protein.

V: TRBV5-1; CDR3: CASSQPGASTDTQYF
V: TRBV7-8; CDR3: CASSRDSIGRYEQYF
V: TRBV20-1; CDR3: CSARDEEPQHF
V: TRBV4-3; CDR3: CASSQDRGRAFF
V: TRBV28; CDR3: CASNRAIRGWLTDTQYF
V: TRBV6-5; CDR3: CASRQNRVGQPQHF
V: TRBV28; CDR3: CASSLSDSGNTIYF
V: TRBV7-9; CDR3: CASSLERASGYTDTQYF
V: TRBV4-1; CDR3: CASSRTIGNTIYF
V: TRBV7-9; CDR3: CASSLAFGQETQYF
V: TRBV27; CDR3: CASSPLRENTEAFF
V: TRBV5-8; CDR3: CASRSRGFGANVLTF
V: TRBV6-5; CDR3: CASSYGTGRVNEQFF
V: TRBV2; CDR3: CASSVERRDEQYF
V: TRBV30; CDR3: CAWSVSRLNEKLFF
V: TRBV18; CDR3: CASSPGQGDTIYF
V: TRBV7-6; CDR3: CASSLGSGVSYNEQFF
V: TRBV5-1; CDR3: CASSLQGNTEAFF
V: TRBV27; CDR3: CASSLTGSLAGQFTNNEQFF
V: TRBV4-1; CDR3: CASSQDWGDGSYEQYF
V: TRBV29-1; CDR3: CSVEIRDLTF
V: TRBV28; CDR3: CASSFRLQRPSYEQYF
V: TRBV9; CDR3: CASSVGTGVVTEAFF
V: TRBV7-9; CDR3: CASSLLGDTEAFF
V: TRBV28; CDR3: CASSLIGRTQGTDTQYF
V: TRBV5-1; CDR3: CASGGAHPVDTQYF
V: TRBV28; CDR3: CASSFLRRASGSYEQYF
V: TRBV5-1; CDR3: CASSLDGQGAREQFF
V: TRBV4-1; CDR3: CASSQTGGRVRTGELFF
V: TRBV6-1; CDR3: CASSEVWTSNQPQHF
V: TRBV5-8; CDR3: CASSLGTGAIGYTF
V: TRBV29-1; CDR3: CSVQGRGDGAFF
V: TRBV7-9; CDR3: CASSTDRGQTGELFF
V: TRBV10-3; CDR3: CAIRHTDTYEQYF
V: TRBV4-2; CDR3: CASSQGQFAGYTF
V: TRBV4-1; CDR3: CASSQDPGAGAQETQYF
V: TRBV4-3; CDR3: CASSRGQGWEKLFF
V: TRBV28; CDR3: CASSLSGVSNSPLHF
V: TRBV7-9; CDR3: CASSPRGPDTQYF
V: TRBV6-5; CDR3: CASSKLAGDYNEQFF
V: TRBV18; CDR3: CASSPIDRGRDGYTF
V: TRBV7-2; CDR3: CASSVRDNFYNSPLHF
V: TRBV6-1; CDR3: CASKIQGPYGYTF